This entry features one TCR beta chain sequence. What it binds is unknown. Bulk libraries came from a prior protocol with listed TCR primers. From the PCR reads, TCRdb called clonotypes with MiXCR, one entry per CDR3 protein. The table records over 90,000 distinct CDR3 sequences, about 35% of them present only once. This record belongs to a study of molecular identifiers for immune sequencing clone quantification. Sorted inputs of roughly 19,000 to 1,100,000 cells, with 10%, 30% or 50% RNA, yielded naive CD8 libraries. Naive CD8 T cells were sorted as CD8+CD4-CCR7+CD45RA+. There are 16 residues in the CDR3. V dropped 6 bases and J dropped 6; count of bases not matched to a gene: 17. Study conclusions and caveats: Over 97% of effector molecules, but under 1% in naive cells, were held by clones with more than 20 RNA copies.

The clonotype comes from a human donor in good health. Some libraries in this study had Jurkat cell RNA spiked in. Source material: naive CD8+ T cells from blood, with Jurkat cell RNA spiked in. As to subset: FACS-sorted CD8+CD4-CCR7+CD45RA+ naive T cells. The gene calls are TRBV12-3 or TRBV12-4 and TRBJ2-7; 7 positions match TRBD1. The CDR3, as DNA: TGTGCCAGCAGGTTTGGACAGTGGCAGGGGGTGACCGAGCAGTACTTC. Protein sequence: CASRFGQWQGVTEQYF.